The 30 T cell receptor beta chains listed next were all sequenced from one sample in a study of blood T cells in healthy people across ages. A second PCR of about 7 to 12 cycles used a sample-barcoded 5' primer and a J-beta primer mix. MiXCR, run by TCRdb on the 5' RACE reads, gives a single entry per CDR3 protein. The data show fewer than 2 million distinct CDR3 sequences, 39% seen once. What was sequenced was blood. The source of these receptors is a human donor in good health.

The chain uses TRBV29-1 and TRBJ2-1; D gene uncertain. The CDR3 covers 12 residues. CDR1 SQVTM and CDR2 ANQGSEA come from the germline V gene. V gave up 7 bases and J gave up 4 bases, with 11 bases separating them. CDR3 residues: CSGRSRYNEQFF. The CDR3, as DNA: TGCAGCGGAAGAAGTAGATACAATGAGCAGTTCTTC.

This clonotype was seen only a few times. This chain uses TRBV20-1 with TRBJ1-4; D is possibly TRBD1 (5 bases). V was clipped by 5 bases and J by 7 bases, with 11 bases between them. In germline, CDR1 is DFQATT, CDR2 SNEGSKA (reference sequence). The CDR3 covers 12 residues. Written as DNA, the CDR3 is TGCAGTGCTGAGAGGGGCGGTGAAAAACTGTTTTTT. Translating gives CSAERGGEKLFF.

This clonotype appeared a few times. V usage is TRBV18 and J usage is TRBJ2-7; the D gene is possibly TRBD2 (6 bases). The length of the CDR3 is 14 residues. The ends were cut back, 4 bases at V and 0 bases at J, with 10 bases in the middle. From germline, CDR1 is KGHSH and CDR2 LQKENI. CDR3 in amino acids: CASSLAATSYEQYF. The DNA of the CDR3 is TGTGCCAGCTCACTAGCGGCCACCTCCTACGAGCAGTACTTC.

As to this clonotype: One end of the junction varies from germline; a read error may be responsible. The chain joins TRBV7-9 to TRBJ1-1; D may be TRBD1 (6 bases). The CDR3 is made up of 14 amino acids. CDR1 and CDR2 (germline): SEHNR, FQNEAQ (reference sequence). CDR3 sequence reads: CAGSVQGEGTEAFF. In nucleotides, the CDR3 is TGTGCCGGCAGCGTACAGGGCGAGGGCACTGAAGCTTTCTTT.

This clonotype has ten or more counts. This chain uses TRBV9 with TRBJ2-7, with a weak D call TRBD1 (5 bases). Germline CDR1 reads SGDLS; CDR2 reads YYNGEE. V lost 4 bases and J lost 7, with 15 bases in between. The CDR3 length is 13 residues. The CDR3 is CASSPKIRDEQYF. The DNA for the CDR3 is TGTGCCAGCAGCCCTAAAATCAGGGATGAGCAGTACTTC.

This clonotype appeared a single time. The rearrangement joins TRBV12-3 or TRBV12-4 to TRBJ1-1; TRBD1 matches 8 bases. Losses at the gene ends were 5 bases for V and 6 bases for J; bases not matched to a gene: 11. The CDR3 has 15 amino acids. The CDR3 sequence: CASSRSPGQVSEAFF. The CDR3 bases are TGTGCCAGCAGTAGATCGCCGGGACAGGTTTCTGAAGCTTTCTTT.

V and J are TRBV2 and TRBJ1-6, with TRBD1 matching 10 bases. Germline values: CDR1 SNHLY, CDR2 FYNNEI. V was pared by 6 bases and J by 10 bases, with 6 bases of the junction left unmatched. The CDR3 extends over 14 amino acids. The CDR3 DNA sequence: TGTGCCAGCAGCAGGGACAGGGGTTACTCACCCCTCCACTTT. Protein product: CASSRDRGYSPLHF. Combining the CDR3 with reference TRBV2 and TRBJ1-6 gives the whole variable domain EPEVTQTPSHQVTQMGQEVILRCVPISNHLYFYWYRQILGQKVEFLVSFYNNEISEKSEIFDDQFSVERPDGSNFTLKIRSTKLEDSAMYFCASSRDRGYSPLHFGNGTRLTVT.

The V call is TRBV6-2 or TRBV6-3, the J call TRBJ2-5, with 7 nucleotides matching TRBD1. Matching the DNA end better, TRBJ2-7 makes the J call doubtful. This CDR3 contains 15 residues. CDR1 MNHEY and CDR2 SVGEGT come from the germline V gene. CDR3 sequence (DNA): TGTGCCAGCAGTTTTCCCCAGACAGGGAACTACGAGCAGTACTTC. The encoded protein is CASSFPQTGNYEQYF.

This clonotype has a handful of counts. The chain has TRBV29-1 and TRBJ2-4; TRBD1 might be the D (6 bases). CDR3 length: 11 residues. Germline CDR1 reads SQVTM; CDR2 reads ANQGSEA. Trimming shortened V by 7 bases and J by 8 bases, and 12 bases separated the two germline ends. The CDR3 loop reads CSGDIRDIQYF. The CDR3 nucleotides are TGCAGCGGGGACATCAGGGACATTCAGTACTTC.

The chain combines TRBV7-9 with TRBJ1-5; D is possibly TRBD1 (5 bases). Germline V gene sequence: CDR1 SEHNR, CDR2 FQNEAQ (reference sequence). CDR3 length equals 17 residues. V shed 8 bases and J shed 2 bases, with 22 bases lying between them. The CDR3 sequence is CASGSTGRGLGNQPQHF. The CDR3 DNA reads as TGTGCCAGCGGTTCCACAGGTCGTGGATTAGGCAATCAGCCCCAGCATTTT.

In this sample, this clonotype turned up a few times. CDR3 nucleotide sequence: TGTGCCAGCAGCGACCACAGGGGAAGCTCCTACAATGAGCAGTTCTTC. Amino acids: CASSDHRGSSYNEQFF. The chain employs TRBV9 and TRBJ2-1, with TRBD1 identical over 7 bases. Per germline, CDR1 SGDLS and CDR2 YYNGEE. The junction had 6 bases not matched to a gene; V was cut back by 3 bases and J by 0 bases. This CDR3 has 16 residues.

The chain couples TRBV5-6 to TRBJ1-2, with D perhaps matching TRBD1 (6 bases). V lost 3 bases, J lost 0 bases, and 15 bases lay in between. This CDR3 is built from 16 residues. Germline V gene lookup returns CDR1 SGHDT and CDR2 YYEEEE. CDR3 region: CASSSPSTGSNYGYTF. In DNA form, the CDR3 reads TGTGCCAGCAGCTCCCCCTCGACAGGTTCTAACTATGGCTACACCTTC.

This clonotype has only a few counts. V and J are TRBV12-3 or TRBV12-4 and TRBJ2-7; a possible D gene is TRBD1 (5 bases). Trimming pared 1 base from V and 4 bases from J, leaving 14 bases between. The CDR3 spans 15 residues. The CDR3 nucleotides are TGTGCCAGCAGTTTAGGGGCCAGGGCACTTTACGAGCAGTACTTC. Amino acids: CASSLGARALYEQYF.

This clonotype appeared many times. The chain combines TRBV29-1 with TRBJ2-7, with D possibly matching TRBD1 (6 bases). The CDR3 has 12 residues. The V gene's germline CDR1 is SQVTM and CDR2 ANQGSEA. V lost 6 bases and J 6 bases, leaving 15 bases between the germline ends. The CDR3 reads CSVADSVSEQYF. In DNA, the CDR3 is TGCAGCGTCGCGGACAGTGTAAGCGAGCAGTACTTC.

As for this clonotype: Just one base apart from a much larger clone, this may be a read error. The CDR3 nucleotides read TGTGCCAGCAGCTTAGTCAAAGGACGTGGGCAGTTCTTC. Its translation is CASSLVKGRGQFF. The rearrangement links TRBV7-2 to TRBJ2-1, with D uncertain. CDR3 length equals 13 residues. Germline CDR1 is SGHTA and CDR2 is FQGNSA. The germline V and J ends were trimmed by 1 base and 12 bases, with 13 bases remaining between them.

This clonotype appeared a few times. The gene calls are TRBV4-3 and TRBJ2-3; possibly TRBD2 for D (6 bases). V was clipped by 4 bases and J by 5 bases, with 13 bases between them. From germline, CDR1 is LGHNA and CDR2 YSLEER. This CDR3 has 14 amino acids. The CDR3 spells CASSPSGLLDTQYF. The CDR3 nucleotides read TGCGCCAGCAGCCCCTCGGGACTTTTAGATACGCAGTATTTT.

This clonotype was seen a single time. V is TRBV2 and J is TRBJ1-1; no firm D call. The CDR3 has 17 residues. The germline CDR1 and CDR2 sequences are SNHLY and FYNNEI. The V end lost 3 bases, the J end lost 3 bases, and 20 bases lay between the germline ends. The CDR3 sequence is CASSDSISLGSHTEAFF. CDR3 bases: TGTGCCAGCAGTGATTCAATTTCGTTAGGCTCCCACACTGAAGCTTTCTTT. The entire variable domain, with the rest obtained from reference TRBV2 and TRBJ1-1, is as follows: EPEVTQTPSHQVTQMGQEVILRCVPISNHLYFYWYRQILGQKVEFLVSFYNNEISEKSEIFDDQFSVERPDGSNFTLKIRSTKLEDSAMYFCASSDSISLGSHTEAFFGQGTRLTVV.

This clonotype was seen only a few times. The chain has TRBV27 and TRBJ2-7, with 9 bases identical to TRBD1. Germline V gene sequence: CDR1 MNHEY, CDR2 SMNVEV (reference sequence). V shed 4 bases, J shed 0 bases, and the junction held 10 bases outside the gene matches. The CDR3 contains 17 residues. This chain's CDR3 is CASSSPRTGDPSYEQYF. The CDR3, as DNA: TGTGCCAGCAGTTCACCACGGACAGGGGACCCCTCCTACGAGCAGTACTTC.

There are a few counts of this clonotype. This chain uses TRBV20-1 with TRBJ2-3; TRBD1 agrees at 10 bases. Germline V gives CDR1 DFQATT, CDR2 SNEGSKA (reference sequence). The trim removed 7 bases at V and 5 bases at J, leaving 12 bases unmatched. The CDR3 is 15 residues long. CDR3 in amino acids: CSVARRTGGGDTQYF. CDR3 sequence (DNA): TGCAGTGTCGCACGACGGACAGGGGGGGGAGATACGCAGTATTTT.

J is TRBJ1-2 and V is TRBV4-3, with D uncertain. Germline CDR1 and CDR2: LGHNA and YSLEER. CDR3 length: 15 amino acids. V was trimmed by 2 bases and J by 10 bases, leaving 20 bases between them. CDR3 protein: CASSQSPNGQSDYTF. CDR3 nucleotides: TGCGCCAGCAGCCAAAGCCCTAACGGGCAGAGCGACTACACCTTC.

This chain connects TRBV4-2 to TRBJ1-2; D is undetermined. The CDR3 is made up of 15 amino acids. V gave up 0 bases and J gave up 4 bases, with 12 bases separating them. The germline CDR1 and CDR2 sequences are LGHNA and YNFKEQ. The CDR3 sequence is CASSQDLGIGYGYTF. DNA for the CDR3: TGTGCCAGCAGCCAAGATCTTGGAATAGGCTATGGCTACACCTTC.

There are a few counts of this clonotype. This rearrangement joins TRBV7-2 to TRBJ2-5, with D perhaps given as TRBD1 or TRBD2 (6 bases each). Germline CDR1 SGHTA, CDR2 FQGNSA. Trimming cost V 1 base and J 5 bases, with 11 bases left between them. The CDR3 has 14 amino acids. CDR3 residues: CASSLGWGAETQYF. The CDR3 nucleotides read TGTGCCAGCAGCTTAGGTTGGGGGGCGGAGACCCAGTACTTC. Variable domain in full (rest from reference TRBV7-2 and TRBJ2-5): GAGVSQSPSNKVTEKGKDVELRCDPISGHTALYWYRQSLGQGLEFLIYFQGNSAPDKSGLPSDRFSAERTGGSVSTLTIQRTQQEDSAVYLCASSLGWGAETQYFGPGTRLLVL.

About this clonotype: The junction departs from the called germline gene at one end, perhaps through a read error. The V and J genes are TRBV14 and TRBJ2-7, with D possibly matching TRBD2 (6 bases). The length of the CDR3 is 8 residues. CDR1 SGHDN and CDR2 FVKESK come from the germline V gene. The CDR3 nucleotides read TGCGGGGGATACGAGCAGTACTTC. Translation: CGGYEQYF.

V is TRBV4-2 and J is TRBJ2-7, with D perhaps matching TRBD2 (6 bases). Trimming pared 3 bases from V and 4 bases from J, leaving 16 bases between. Germline CDR1 and CDR2: LGHNA and YNFKEQ. This CDR3 region has 15 residues. CDR3 loop: CASSQQEGRQYEQYF. The CDR3 DNA is TGTGCCAGCAGCCAGCAGGAGGGAAGGCAATACGAGCAGTACTTC.

This clonotype came up a few times. V usage is TRBV12-3 or TRBV12-4 and J usage is TRBJ1-1, with D uncertain. CDR3 length: 12 amino acids. Deletions cut 3 bases from V and 5 bases from J, with 7 bases between. The CDR3 protein is CASSFKVTEAFF. DNA for the CDR3: TGTGCCAGCAGTTTCAAAGTGACTGAAGCTTTCTTT.

As concerns this clonotype: A much larger clone differs by one base, so this may be a read error. The genes are TRBV12-3 or TRBV12-4 and TRBJ2-3; TRBD1 might be the D (6 bases). This CDR3 has 13 amino acids. The CDR3 region is CASKVRGTDMQYF. The DNA for the CDR3 is TGTGCCAGCAAAGTCAGGGGAACAGATATGCAGTATTTT.

The chain is built from TRBV2 and TRBJ2-5, with 8 bases lining up with TRBD1. J gave up 2 bases and V 6 bases, and 11 bases lay outside the gene matches. This CDR3 has 16 residues. The germline V gene has CDR1 SNHLY and CDR2 FYNNEI. CDR3 loop: CASSNTGGWGQETQYF. The CDR3 nucleotides read TGTGCCAGCAGCAATACAGGGGGATGGGGACAAGAGACCCAGTACTTC.

This clonotype has more than one count but fewer than ten. A much larger clone lies a single base off, so this may be a read error. The chain carries TRBV10-3 and TRBJ2-1, with 7 bases lining up with TRBD2. Germline CDR1 reads ENHRY; CDR2 reads SYGVKD. The ends lost 0 bases at V and 4 bases at J; junction bases unmatched: 12. This CDR3 has 18 amino acids. CDR3 amino acids: CAISESLGRGRLYNEQFF. CDR3 in DNA: TGTGCCATCAGTGAGTCCCTGGGGCGGGGGAGGCTATACAATGAGCAGTTCTTC.

This chain connects TRBV4-3 to TRBJ2-3; tentative D call: TRBD1 (7 bases). Germline assignment: CDR1 LGHNA and CDR2 YSLEER. V was cut by 1 base and J by 6 bases, with 17 bases left in between. This CDR3 is 16 amino acids long. In nucleotides, the CDR3 is TGCGCCAGCAGCCAAGTTGTTGACAGGGCGGGGGATACGCAGTATTTT. It is translated as CASSQVVDRAGDTQYF.

This clonotype was picked up a small number of times. The gene calls are TRBV15 and TRBJ2-5; D gene uncertain. Germline CDR1 reads LNHNV; CDR2 reads YYDKDF (reference sequence). The CDR3 is 14 amino acids. The ends were cut back, 0 bases at V and 4 bases at J, with 9 bases in the middle. The CDR3 DNA reads as TGTGCCACCAGCAGAGATCGGGCAGGAGAGACCCAGTACTTC. Translated: CATSRDRAGETQYF.